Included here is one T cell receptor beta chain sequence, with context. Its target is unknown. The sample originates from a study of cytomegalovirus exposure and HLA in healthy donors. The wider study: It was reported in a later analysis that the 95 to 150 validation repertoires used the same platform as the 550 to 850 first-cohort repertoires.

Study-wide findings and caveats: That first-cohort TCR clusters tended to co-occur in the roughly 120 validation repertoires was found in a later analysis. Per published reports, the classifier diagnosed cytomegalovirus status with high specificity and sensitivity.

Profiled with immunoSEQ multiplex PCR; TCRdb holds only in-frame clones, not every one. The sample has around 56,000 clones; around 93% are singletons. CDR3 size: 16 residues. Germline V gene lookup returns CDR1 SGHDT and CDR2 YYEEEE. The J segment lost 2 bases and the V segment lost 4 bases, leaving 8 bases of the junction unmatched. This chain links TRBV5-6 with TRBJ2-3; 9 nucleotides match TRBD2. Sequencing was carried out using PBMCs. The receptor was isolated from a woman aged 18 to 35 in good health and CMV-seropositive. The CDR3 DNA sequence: TGTGCCAGCAGCACTCTACTAGCGGGCGTCACAGATACGCAGTATTTT. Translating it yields CASSTLLAGVTDTQYF.